What follows is one T cell receptor (beta chain) and its context. Its specific antigen is unknown. No much larger clone is present one base from it, and per-base qualities are unavailable. The sample originates from a study of CD8 T cells in Susac syndrome (dated by TCRdb to between 2018 and 2021). Context from the whole study: Repertoire sequencing was used to test whether CD8+ T cell activation and differentiation in Susac syndrome was antigen driven. Study-wide findings and limitations: The TCR sequencing and HLA analysis was acknowledged to have included a relatively small number of individuals.

Peripheral blood CD8+ and CD4+ T cells from healthy donors, Susac syndrome patients and multiple sclerosis patients were profiled by high-throughput TCR beta sequencing. The healthy donors served as controls matched for age and sex. Bulk CD8+ and CD4+ T cells were purified magnetically by negative isolation, whereas CD8+ TEMRA cells were enriched by FACS. Blood was drawn into EDTA tubes, processed within 24 hours, and PBMCs were isolated by density gradient centrifugation. PBMCs intended for TCR sequencing were frozen in liquid nitrogen and were later thawed in a 37 degrees C water bath. Purity of sorted or isolated CD4+, CD8+ and CD8+ TEMRA cells was at least 90%. RNA was extracted with the RNeasy kit and roughly 0.45 to 1 ug was reverse transcribed using random hexamers. The immunoSEQ multiplex PCR assay, covering 54 Vbeta and 13 Jbeta segments, was used to amplify TCR beta CDR3 regions. PCR amplification bias was corrected by using a synthetic template baseline for primer optimization and computational correction. The study's own analysis went as follows. Only productive sequences were kept, with reads annotated to V, D and J genes according to IMGT and analyzed in immunoSEQ Analyzer. To calculate clonality, Shannon entropy was normalized by log2 of the number of productive unique sequences and then subtracted from one. For each patient and control, public and private clones were evaluated within the 100 most prevalent clones. A clone was defined as Susac-specific if it was absent from the healthy and MS cohorts, from some 1,100 published viral clones and from other ImmuneACCESS disease sequences. Using fastp trimming at Q25 and MiXCR clonotype assembly, TCRdb reanalyzed the public sequencing data and kept in-frame beta chains. Rows merge per CDR3 protein into single entries with the most common DNA and genes. The V and J calls here are based on TCRdb, not the publication. The sample table records fewer than 250,000 distinct CDR3 sequences; approximately 95% of these occur just once. The top ten constitute around 0.1% of the sample.

Including the terminal cysteine and phenylalanine, the CDR3 comprises 16 residues. Of all the DNA, just the CDR3 is kept, 48 bases in frame from base 1. CDR1 and CDR2 are read off the germline V gene as SGHDT and YYEEEE. Compared with germline, V lacks 5 bases and J lacks 4 bases; bases without a gene match: 9. Sequencing input: CD4+ T cells from PBMCs. Here the chain combines TRBV5-6 and TRBJ2-1; 10 nucleotides in the junction match TRBD1. The origin of this receptor is a human donor in good health. The sequenced DNA is TGTGCCAGCAGTTCTGCGCCGGGACAGGGGTACAATGAGCAGTTCTTC. Its product reads: CASSSAPGQGYNEQFF.